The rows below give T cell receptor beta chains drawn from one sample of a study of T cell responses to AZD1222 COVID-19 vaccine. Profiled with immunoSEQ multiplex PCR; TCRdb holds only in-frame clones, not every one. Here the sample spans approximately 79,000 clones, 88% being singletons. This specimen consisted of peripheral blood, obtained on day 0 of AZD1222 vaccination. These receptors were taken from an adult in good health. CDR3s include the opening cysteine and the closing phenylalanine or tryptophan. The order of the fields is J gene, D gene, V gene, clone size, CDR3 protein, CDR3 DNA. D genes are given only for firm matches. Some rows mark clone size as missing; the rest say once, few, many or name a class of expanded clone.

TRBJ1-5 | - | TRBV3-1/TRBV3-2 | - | CASSQEYNQPQHF | TGTGCCAGCAGCCAAGAGTACAATCAGCCCCAGCATTTT
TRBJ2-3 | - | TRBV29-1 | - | CSVSEGGSTDTQYF | TGCAGCGTGTCGGAGGGGGGGAGCACAGATACGCAGTATTTT
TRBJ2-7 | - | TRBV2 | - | CASRVERAGEQYF | TGTGCCAGCAGGGTAGAGCGTGCAGGGGAGCAGTACTTC
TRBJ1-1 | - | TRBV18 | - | CASSIQGANTEAFF | TGTGCCAGCTCCATCCAGGGAGCGAACACTGAAGCTTTCTTT
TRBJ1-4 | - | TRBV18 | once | CASSPTDSGVEKLFF | TGTGCCAGCTCACCTACGGACAGTGGGGTTGAAAAACTGTTTTTT
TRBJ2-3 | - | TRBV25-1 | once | CATQGSGGQDTQYF | TGTGCCACCCAAGGGTCCGGGGGTCAGGATACGCAGTATTTT
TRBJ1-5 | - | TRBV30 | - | CAWEEGTVSNQPQHF | TGTGCCTGGGAGGAAGGGACGGTTTCGAATCAGCCCCAGCATTTT
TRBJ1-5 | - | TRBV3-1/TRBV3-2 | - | CASSQGVQNQPQHF | TGTGCCAGCAGCCAAGGAGTGCAGAATCAGCCCCAGCATTTT
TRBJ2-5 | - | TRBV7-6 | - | CASSLTQETQYF | TGTGCCAGCAGCTTAACCCAAGAGACCCAGTACTTC
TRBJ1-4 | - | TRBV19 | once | CASRWRYSGVNEKLFF | TGTGCCAGTAGATGGAGGTATAGTGGCGTGAATGAAAAACTGTTTTTT
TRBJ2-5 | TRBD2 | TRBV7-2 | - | CASSSKTSLLGAQYF | TGTGCCAGCAGCAGCAAGACTAGCCTCTTAGGGGCCCAGTACTTC
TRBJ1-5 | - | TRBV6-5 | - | CASSPSGNQPQHF | TGTGCCAGCAGTCCTTCGGGCAATCAGCCCCAGCATTTT
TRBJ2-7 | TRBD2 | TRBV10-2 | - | CAVLAGLGHEQYF | TGCGCCGTCCTAGCGGGTCTGGGTCACGAGCAGTACTTC
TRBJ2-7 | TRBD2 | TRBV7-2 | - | CASSLGGSGRIEQYF | TGTGCCAGCAGCTTAGGGGGTAGCGGGAGGATCGAGCAGTACTTC
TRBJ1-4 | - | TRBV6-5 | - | CASRPVATNEKLFF | TGTGCCAGCAGACCCGTTGCAACTAATGAAAAACTGTTTTTT
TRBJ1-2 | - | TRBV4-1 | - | CASSHILSRLGYTF | TGCGCCAGCAGCCATATTCTGTCAAGGCTAGGCTACACCTTC
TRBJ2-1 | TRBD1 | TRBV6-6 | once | CASSKPGQGFFYEQFF | TGTGCCAGCAGTAAACCCGGACAGGGTTTTTTCTATGAGCAGTTCTTC
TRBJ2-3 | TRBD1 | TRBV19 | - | CASSRERTGGTDTQYF | TGTGCCAGTAGCCGGGAGAGGACAGGGGGCACAGATACGCAGTATTTT
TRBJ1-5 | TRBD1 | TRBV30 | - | CAWNNRGSNQPQHF | TGTGCCTGGAACAACAGGGGCAGCAATCAGCCCCAGCATTTT
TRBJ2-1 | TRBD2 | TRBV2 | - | CASRLAEEQFF | TGTGCCAGCCGACTAGCGGAAGAGCAGTTCTTC
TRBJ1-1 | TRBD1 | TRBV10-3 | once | CAISEDRGRTEAFF | TGTGCCATCAGCGAGGACAGGGGACGAACTGAAGCTTTCTTT
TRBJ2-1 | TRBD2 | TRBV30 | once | CAWRGIAGGFDEQFF | TGTGCCTGGAGGGGGATAGCGGGAGGGTTCGATGAGCAGTTCTTC
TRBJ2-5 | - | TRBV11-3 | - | CASSLGGPLQETQYF | TGTGCCAGCAGCTTGGGGGGACCCCTCCAAGAGACCCAGTACTTC
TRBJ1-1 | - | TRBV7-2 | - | CASSPGGSRTEAFF | TGTGCCAGCAGCCCGGGGGGTTCGCGCACTGAAGCTTTCTTT
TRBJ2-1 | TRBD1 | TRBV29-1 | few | CSVEVGQGGLNNEQFF | TGCAGCGTTGAGGTCGGACAGGGGGGTTTAAACAATGAGCAGTTCTTC
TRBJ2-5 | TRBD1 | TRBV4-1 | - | CASSQADRQETQYF | TGCGCCAGCAGCCAGGCGGACAGGCAAGAGACCCAGTACTTC
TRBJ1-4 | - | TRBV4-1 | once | CASSQGQEEKLFF | TGCGCCAGCAGCCAAGGACAGGAGGAAAAACTGTTTTTT
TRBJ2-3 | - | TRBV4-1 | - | CASSQDYREGTDTQYF | TGCGCCAGCAGCCAAGACTACAGGGAGGGTACAGATACGCAGTATTTT
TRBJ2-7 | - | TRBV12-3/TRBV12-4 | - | CASSWKISYEQYF | TGTGCCAGCAGTTGGAAGATCTCCTACGAGCAGTACTTC
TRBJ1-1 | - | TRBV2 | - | CASSEVDFGTEAFF | TGTGCCAGCAGTGAGGTAGATTTCGGGACTGAAGCTTTCTTT
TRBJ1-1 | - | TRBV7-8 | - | CASSDGPNTEAFF | TGTGCCAGCAGTGACGGTCCGAACACTGAAGCTTTCTTT
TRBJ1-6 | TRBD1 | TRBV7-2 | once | CASSVLQGDNSPLHF | TGTGCCAGCAGCGTGTTACAGGGGGACAATTCACCCCTCCACTTT
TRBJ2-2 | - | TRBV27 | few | CASSPSGLTGELFF | TGTGCCAGCAGCCCAAGCGGGTTGACCGGGGAGCTGTTTTTT
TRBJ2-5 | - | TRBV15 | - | CATSTRIMRGETQYF | TGTGCCACCAGCACCCGGATTATGAGGGGGGAGACCCAGTACTTC
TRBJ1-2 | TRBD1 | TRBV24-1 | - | CATSDSQGTGDKYGYTF | TGTGCCACCAGTGATTCACAAGGGACAGGGGACAAGTATGGCTACACCTTC
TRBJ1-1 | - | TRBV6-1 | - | CASSETGLSEAFF | TGTGCCAGCAGTGAGACAGGTCTTAGTGAAGCTTTCTTT
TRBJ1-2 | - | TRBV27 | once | CASSLGRAYGYTF | TGTGCCAGCAGTTTGGGGCGGGCCTATGGCTACACCTTC
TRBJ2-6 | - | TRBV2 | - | CASSEEASGANVLTF | TGTGCCAGCAGTGAAGAGGCCTCTGGGGCCAACGTCCTGACTTTC
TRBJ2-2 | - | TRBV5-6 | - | CASRPLLAGELFF | TGTGCCAGCAGACCGCTTTTGGCCGGGGAGCTGTTTTTT
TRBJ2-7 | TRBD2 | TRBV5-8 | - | CASSPTVAGVHEQYF | TGTGCCAGCAGCCCTACGGTGGCGGGAGTCCACGAGCAGTACTTC
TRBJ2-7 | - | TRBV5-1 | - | CASTEDGGPYEQYF | TGCGCCAGCACCGAAGACGGGGGGCCCTACGAGCAGTACTTC
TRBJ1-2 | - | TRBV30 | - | CAWSVARRGYGYTF | TGTGCCTGGAGTGTAGCACGTCGGGGCTATGGCTACACCTTC
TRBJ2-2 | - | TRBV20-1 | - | CSARGPGELFF | TGCAGTGCTAGGGGGCCCGGGGAGCTGTTTTTT
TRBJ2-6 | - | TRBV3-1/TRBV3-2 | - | CASSQEGRISGANVLTF | TGTGCCAGCAGCCAAGAAGGCCGGATCTCTGGGGCCAACGTCCTGACTTTC
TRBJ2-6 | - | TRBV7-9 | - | CASSFVSGANVLTF | TGTGCCAGCAGCTTCGTCTCTGGGGCCAACGTCCTGACTTTC
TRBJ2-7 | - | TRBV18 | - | CASSPRQGGDEQYF | TGTGCCAGCTCACCGCGACAGGGAGGCGACGAGCAGTACTTC
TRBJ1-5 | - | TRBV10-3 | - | CAISAEGNQPQHF | TGTGCCATCAGTGCGGAGGGCAATCAGCCCCAGCATTTT
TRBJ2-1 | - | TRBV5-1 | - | CASSLRVGTPANEQFF | TGCGCCAGCAGCTTGAGGGTAGGGACACCAGCTAATGAGCAGTTCTTC
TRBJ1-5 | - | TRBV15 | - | CATSRGGTNQPQHF | TGTGCCACCAGCAGAGGCGGGACCAATCAGCCCCAGCATTTT
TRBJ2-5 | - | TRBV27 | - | CASSLPGSAQQETQYF | TGTGCCAGCAGCCTCCCGGGGTCGGCCCAACAAGAGACCCAGTACTTC